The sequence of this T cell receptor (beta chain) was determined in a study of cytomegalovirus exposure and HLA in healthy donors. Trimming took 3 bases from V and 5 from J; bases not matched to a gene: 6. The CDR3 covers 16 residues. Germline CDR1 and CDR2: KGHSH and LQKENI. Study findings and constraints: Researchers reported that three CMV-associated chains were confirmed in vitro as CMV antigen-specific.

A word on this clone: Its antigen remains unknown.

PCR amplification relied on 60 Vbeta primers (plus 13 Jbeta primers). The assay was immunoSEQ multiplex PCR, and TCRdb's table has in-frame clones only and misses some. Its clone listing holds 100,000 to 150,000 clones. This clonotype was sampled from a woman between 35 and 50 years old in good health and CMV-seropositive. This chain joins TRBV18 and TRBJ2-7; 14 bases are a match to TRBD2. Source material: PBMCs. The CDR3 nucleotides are TGTGCCAGCTCACCGGGGGGGACTAGCGGGAGCCACGAGCAGTACTTC. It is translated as CASSPGGTSGSHEQYF.